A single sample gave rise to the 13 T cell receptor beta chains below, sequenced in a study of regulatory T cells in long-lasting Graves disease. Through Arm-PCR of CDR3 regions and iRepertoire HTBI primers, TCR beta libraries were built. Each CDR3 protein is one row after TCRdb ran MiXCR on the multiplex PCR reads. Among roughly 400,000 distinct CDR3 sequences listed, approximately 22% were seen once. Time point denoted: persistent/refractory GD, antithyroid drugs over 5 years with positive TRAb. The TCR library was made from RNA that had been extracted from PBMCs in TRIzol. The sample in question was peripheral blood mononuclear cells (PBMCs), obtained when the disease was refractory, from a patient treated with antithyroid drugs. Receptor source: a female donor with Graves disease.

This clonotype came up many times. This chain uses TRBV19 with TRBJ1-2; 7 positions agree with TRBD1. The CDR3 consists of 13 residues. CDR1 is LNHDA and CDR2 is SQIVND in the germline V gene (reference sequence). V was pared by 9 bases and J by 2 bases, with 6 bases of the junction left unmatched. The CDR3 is CASRQGKNYGYTF. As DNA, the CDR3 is TGTGCCAGCAGACAGGGCAAGAACTATGGCTACACCTTC.

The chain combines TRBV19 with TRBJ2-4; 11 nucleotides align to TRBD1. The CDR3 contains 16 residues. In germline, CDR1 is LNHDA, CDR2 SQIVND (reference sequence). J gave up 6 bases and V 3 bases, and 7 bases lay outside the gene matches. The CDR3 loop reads CASSMAIGTGGNIQYF. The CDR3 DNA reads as TGTGCCAGTAGTATGGCCATCGGGACAGGGGGAAACATTCAGTACTTC.

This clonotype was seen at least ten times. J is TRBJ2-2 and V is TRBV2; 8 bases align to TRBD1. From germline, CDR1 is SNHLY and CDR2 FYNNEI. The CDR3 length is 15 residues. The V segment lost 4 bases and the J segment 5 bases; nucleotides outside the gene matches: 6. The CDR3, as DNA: TGTGCCAGCAGTGCAGACAGGGGTGGGACCGGGGAGCTGTTTTTT. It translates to CASSADRGGTGELFF.

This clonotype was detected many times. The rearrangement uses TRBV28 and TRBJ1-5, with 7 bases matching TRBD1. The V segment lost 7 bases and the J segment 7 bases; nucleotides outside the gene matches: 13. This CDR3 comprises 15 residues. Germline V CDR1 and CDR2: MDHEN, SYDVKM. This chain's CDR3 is CASNPPEGASQPQHF. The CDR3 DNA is TGTGCCAGCAACCCTCCGGAGGGGGCAAGCCAGCCCCAGCATTTT. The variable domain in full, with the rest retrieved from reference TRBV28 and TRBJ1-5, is DVKVTQSSRYLVKRTGEKVFLECVQDMDHENMFWYRQDPGLGLRLIYFSYDVKMKEKGDIPEGYSVSREKKERFSLILESASTNQTSMYLCASNPPEGASQPQHFGDGTRLSIL.

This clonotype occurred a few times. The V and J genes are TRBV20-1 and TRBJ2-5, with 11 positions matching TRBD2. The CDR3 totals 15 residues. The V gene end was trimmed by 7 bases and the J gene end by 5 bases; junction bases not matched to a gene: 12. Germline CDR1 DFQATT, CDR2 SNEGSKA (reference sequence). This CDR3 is CSGGLAVGYRETQYF. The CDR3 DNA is TGCAGTGGGGGACTAGCGGTGGGGTATAGGGAGACCCAGTACTTC.

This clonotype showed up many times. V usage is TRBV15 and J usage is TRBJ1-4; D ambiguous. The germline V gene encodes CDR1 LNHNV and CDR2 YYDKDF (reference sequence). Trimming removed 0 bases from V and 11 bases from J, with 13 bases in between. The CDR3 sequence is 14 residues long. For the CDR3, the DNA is TGTGCCACCAGCAGAGATAGCGTTATAGAGAAACTGTTTTTT. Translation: CATSRDSVIEKLFF.

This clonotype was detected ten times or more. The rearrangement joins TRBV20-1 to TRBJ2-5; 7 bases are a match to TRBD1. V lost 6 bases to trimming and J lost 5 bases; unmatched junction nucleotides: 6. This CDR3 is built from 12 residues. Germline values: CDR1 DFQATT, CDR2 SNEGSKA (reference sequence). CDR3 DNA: TGCAGTGCAGAGGGGACAGACGAGACCCAGTACTTC. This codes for CSAEGTDETQYF.

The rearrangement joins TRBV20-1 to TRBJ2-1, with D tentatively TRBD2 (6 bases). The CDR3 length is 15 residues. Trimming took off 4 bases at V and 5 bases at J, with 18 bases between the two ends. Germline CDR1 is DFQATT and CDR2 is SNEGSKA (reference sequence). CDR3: CSAIIGTLSNNEQFF. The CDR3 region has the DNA TGCAGTGCTATAATCGGGACTCTATCCAACAATGAGCAGTTCTTC.

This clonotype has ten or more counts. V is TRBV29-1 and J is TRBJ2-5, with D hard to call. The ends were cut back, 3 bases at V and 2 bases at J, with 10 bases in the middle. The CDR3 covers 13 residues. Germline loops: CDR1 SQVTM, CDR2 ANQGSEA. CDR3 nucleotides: TGCAGCGTTGATTTGACGGAACAAGAGACCCAGTACTTC. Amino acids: CSVDLTEQETQYF.

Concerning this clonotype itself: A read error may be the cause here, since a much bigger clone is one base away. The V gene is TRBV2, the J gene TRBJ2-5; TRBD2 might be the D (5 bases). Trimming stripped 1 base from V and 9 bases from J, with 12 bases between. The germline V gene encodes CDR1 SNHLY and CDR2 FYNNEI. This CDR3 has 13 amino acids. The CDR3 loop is CASSEEPGKAQYF. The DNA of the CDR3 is TGTGCCAGCAGTGAAGAACCCGGGAAGGCCCAGTACTTC.

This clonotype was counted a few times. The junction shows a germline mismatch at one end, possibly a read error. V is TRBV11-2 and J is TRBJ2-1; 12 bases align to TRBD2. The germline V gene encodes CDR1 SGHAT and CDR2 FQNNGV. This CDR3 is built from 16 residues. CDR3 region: CASSLGTSGSYNEQFF. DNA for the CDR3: TGTGCCAGCAGTTTAGGGACTAGCGGGTCTTACAATGAGCAGTTCTTC.

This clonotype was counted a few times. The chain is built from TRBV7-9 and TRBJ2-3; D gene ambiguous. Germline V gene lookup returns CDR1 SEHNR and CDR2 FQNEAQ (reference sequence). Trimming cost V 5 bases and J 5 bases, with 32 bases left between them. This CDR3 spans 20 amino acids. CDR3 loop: CASSHATTPVRLSRGDTQYF. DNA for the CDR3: TGTGCCAGCAGCCATGCCACCACGCCCGTTAGGCTGAGCAGAGGAGATACGCAGTATTTT.

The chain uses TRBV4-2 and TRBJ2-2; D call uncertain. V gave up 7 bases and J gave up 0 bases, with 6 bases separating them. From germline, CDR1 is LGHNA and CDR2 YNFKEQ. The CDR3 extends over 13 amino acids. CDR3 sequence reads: CASMASNTGELFF. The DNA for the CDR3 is TGTGCCAGCATGGCCTCGAACACCGGGGAGCTGTTTTTT.